This entry describes one TCR beta chain. This specimen belongs to a study of shared clonotypes between healthy human individuals. Produced via immunoSEQ multiplex PCR; TCRdb's table is partial and in-frame only. The sample shows about 1.1 million clones, 60% to 85% of them seen only once. Trimming took 1 base from V and 5 from J, leaving 8 bases between them. Germline V gives CDR1 SGHTA, CDR2 FQGTGA. This CDR3 region has 14 residues. This sequence originates from a man between 18 and 29 years old in good health. Some clones in this sample may be carry-over from other donors' samples. V is TRBV7-3 and J is TRBJ2-2; no clear D. The sample taken for sequencing was memory CD4+ T cells from PBMCs. Subset here: CD45RA-negative fraction. The CDR3 nucleotides are TGTGCCAGCAGCTTAAGCGGTGGGACCGGGGAGCTGTTTTTT. Its translation: CASSLSGGTGELFF.